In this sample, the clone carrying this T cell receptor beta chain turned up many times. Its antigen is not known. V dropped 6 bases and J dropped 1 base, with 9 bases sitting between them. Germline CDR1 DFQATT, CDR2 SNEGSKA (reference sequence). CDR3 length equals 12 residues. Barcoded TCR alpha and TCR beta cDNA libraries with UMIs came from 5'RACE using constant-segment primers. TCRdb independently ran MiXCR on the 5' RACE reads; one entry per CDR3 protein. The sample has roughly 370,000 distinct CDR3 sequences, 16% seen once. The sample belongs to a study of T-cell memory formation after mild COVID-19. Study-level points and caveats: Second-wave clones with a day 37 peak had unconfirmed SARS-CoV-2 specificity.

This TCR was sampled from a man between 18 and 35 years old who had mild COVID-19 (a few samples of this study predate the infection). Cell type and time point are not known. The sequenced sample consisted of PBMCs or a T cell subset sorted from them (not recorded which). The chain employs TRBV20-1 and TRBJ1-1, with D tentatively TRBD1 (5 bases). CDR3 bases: TGCAGTGCATGGAGGGGGAACACTGAAGCTTTCTTT. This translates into CSAWRGNTEAFF.